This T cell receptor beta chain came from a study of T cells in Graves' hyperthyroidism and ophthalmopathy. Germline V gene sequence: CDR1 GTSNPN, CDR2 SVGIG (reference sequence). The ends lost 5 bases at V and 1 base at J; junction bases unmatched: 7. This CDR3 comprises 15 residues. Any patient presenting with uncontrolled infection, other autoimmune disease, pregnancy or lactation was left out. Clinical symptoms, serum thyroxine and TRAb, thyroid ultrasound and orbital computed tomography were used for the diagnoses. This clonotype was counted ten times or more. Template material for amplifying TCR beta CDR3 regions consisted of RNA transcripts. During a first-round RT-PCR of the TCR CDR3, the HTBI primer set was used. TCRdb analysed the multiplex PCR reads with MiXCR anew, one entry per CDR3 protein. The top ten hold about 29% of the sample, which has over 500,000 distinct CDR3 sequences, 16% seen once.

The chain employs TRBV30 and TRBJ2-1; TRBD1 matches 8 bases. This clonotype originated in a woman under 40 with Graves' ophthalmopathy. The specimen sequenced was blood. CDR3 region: CAWGRQGKSYNEQFF. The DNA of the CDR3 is TGTGCCTGGGGCCGACAGGGGAAATCCTACAATGAGCAGTTCTTC.